This T cell receptor beta chain was sequenced for a study of naive and memory T cell subsets. After the first PCR, alpha and beta chain libraries were processed separately. Both TRBC1 and TRBC2 were covered by a beta constant-region primer of two equimolar oligonucleotides. The ligated cDNA underwent four PCR rounds using SP2 and nested alpha and beta constant-region primers. TCRdb reanalysed the UMI-ligation and nested PCR reads using MiXCR and keeps one entry per CDR3 protein. The sample yields just over 80,000 distinct CDR3 sequences, 9% seen once. Germline trimming cut 0 bases from V and 3 bases from J; bases unmatched to any gene: 6. In germline, CDR1 is DFQATT, CDR2 SNEGSKA (reference sequence). The CDR3 is 15 amino acids. There are a few counts of this clonotype.

The clonotype comes from a human donor in good health. The chain is built from TRBV20-1 and TRBJ2-7; 9 nucleotides match TRBD1. Source material: naive CD8+ T cells from blood. Here the CDR3 DNA reads TGCAGTGCTAGAGACGGGGACAGGGCTAGCTACGAGCAGTACTTC. Its protein is CSARDGDRASYEQYF.